This TCR beta chain was sequenced in a study of regulatory T cells in long-lasting Graves disease. The germline V gene encodes CDR1 MGHRA and CDR2 YSYEKL. V was clipped by 4 bases and J by 9 bases; unmatched bases: 17. The CDR3 has 18 residues. Documented time point: newly diagnosed GD, antithyroid drugs for less than 3 months. The authors made the TCR library using RNA they extracted from PBMCs. Study findings and constraints: Those with persistent disease had in common more public clonotypes (2,741) than new patients (around 910).

This clonotype was counted many times. What it recognizes is unknown. Researchers made TCR beta libraries by using iRepertoire HTBI primers and running Arm-PCR on CDR3 regions. TCRdb independently ran MiXCR on the multiplex PCR reads; one entry per CDR3 protein. The data hold roughly 380,000 distinct CDR3 sequences, with 15% to 18% observed a single time. The sequencing used peripheral blood mononuclear cells (PBMCs), collected at new diagnosis, from a patient treated with antithyroid drugs. V usage is TRBV4-1 and J usage is TRBJ2-1, with 11 bases identical to TRBD2. The sequence was collected from a female donor with Graves disease. The CDR3 loop reads CASSPFDSRSLAGGEQFF. As DNA, the CDR3 is TGCGCCAGCAGCCCGTTCGACTCTAGATCCCTAGCGGGGGGTGAGCAGTTCTTC.